This entry concerns a single T cell receptor beta chain. What it recognizes is unknown. Trimming removed 4 bases from V and 6 bases from J, with 10 bases in between. The CDR3 consists of 13 residues. The germline V gene encodes CDR1 LNHDA and CDR2 SQIVND (reference sequence). The data originate from a study of cytomegalovirus exposure and HLA in healthy donors. The PCR ran on 60 Vbeta and 13 Jbeta primers. Generated by immunoSEQ multiplex PCR, the TCRdb table keeps only in-frame clones and is missing some. The table has about 210,000 clones, roughly 82% seen once; the top ten hold nearly 6%. Findings of the study overall: Later analysis associated a missense DCLRE1C variant with TCR beta V- and J-gene trimming.

V and J are TRBV19 and TRBJ2-1; D is unclear. This TCR came from a man in his forties or fifties in good health and CMV-seropositive. The specimen was PBMCs. CDR3 sequence (DNA): TGTGCCAGTAGTAACGGTCTGGTCAATGAGCAGTTCTTC. Translated, it gives CASSNGLVNEQFF.